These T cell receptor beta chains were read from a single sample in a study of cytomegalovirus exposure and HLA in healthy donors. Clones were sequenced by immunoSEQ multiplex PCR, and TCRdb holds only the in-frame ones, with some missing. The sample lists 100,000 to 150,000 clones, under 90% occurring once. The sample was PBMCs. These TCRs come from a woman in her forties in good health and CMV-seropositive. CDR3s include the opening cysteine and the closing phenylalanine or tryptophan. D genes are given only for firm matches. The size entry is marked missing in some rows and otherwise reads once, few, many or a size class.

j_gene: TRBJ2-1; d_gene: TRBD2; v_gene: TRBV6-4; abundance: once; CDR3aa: CASGEAGGSRDEQFF; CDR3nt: TGTGCCAGCGGAGAAGCGGGAGGAAGTCGGGATGAGCAGTTCTTC
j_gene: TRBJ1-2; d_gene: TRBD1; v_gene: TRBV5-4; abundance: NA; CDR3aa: CASSPGTGTFNYGYTF; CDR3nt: TGTGCCAGCAGCCCCGGGACAGGGACCTTTAACTATGGCTACACCTTC
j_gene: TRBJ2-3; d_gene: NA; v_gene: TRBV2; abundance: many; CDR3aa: CASSEVSLPDTQYF; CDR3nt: TGTGCCAGCAGTGAGGTTTCTCTACCAGATACGCAGTATTTT
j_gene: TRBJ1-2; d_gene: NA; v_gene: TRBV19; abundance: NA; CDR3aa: CASTLGGKDGYTF; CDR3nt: TGTGCCAGTACCCTCGGGGGGAAGGATGGCTACACCTTC
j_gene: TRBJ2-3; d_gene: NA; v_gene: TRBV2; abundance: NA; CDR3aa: CASSATTGYTDTQYF; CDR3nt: TGTGCCAGCAGTGCCACTACAGGGTACACAGATACGCAGTATTTT
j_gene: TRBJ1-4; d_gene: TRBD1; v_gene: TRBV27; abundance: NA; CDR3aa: CASSLSTGVGEKLFF; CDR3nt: TGTGCCAGCAGTTTATCGACAGGGGTCGGAGAAAAACTGTTTTTT
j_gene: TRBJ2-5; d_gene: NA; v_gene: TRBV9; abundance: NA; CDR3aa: CASSVSKRDGRETQYF; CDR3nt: TGTGCCAGCAGCGTATCAAAACGGGATGGGCGGGAGACCCAGTACTTC
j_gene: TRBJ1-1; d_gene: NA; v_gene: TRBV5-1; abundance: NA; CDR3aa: CASSLDRMTNTEAFF; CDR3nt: TGCGCCAGCAGCCTCGACAGGATGACGAACACTGAAGCTTTCTTT
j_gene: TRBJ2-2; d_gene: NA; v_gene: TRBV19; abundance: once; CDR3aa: CASSIGGRTGSGGGELFF; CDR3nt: TGTGCCAGTAGTATTGGGGGACGAACGGGTAGCGGAGGCGGGGAGCTGTTTTTT
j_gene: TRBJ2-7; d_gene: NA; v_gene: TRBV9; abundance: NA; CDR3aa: CASSVDVRNEQYF; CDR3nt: TGTGCCAGCAGCGTAGACGTCAGAAACGAGCAGTACTTC
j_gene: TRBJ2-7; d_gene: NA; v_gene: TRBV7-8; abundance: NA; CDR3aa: CASSLFIPGVNEQYF; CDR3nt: TGTGCCAGCAGCTTATTCATTCCGGGAGTAAACGAGCAGTACTTC
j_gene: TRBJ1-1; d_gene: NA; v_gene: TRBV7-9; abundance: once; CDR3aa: CASSLALRGYTEAFF; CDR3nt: TGTGCCAGCAGCTTAGCGCTTAGGGGTTACACTGAAGCTTTCTTT
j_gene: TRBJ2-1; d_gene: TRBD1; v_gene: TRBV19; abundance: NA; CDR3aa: CASSDYHQGARNNEQFF; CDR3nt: TGTGCCAGTAGCGACTATCACCAGGGGGCGCGAAACAATGAGCAGTTCTTC
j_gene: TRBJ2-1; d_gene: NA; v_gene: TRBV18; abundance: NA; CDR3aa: CASHGTPTLEQFF; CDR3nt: TGTGCCAGCCACGGGACTCCCACGCTGGAGCAGTTCTTC
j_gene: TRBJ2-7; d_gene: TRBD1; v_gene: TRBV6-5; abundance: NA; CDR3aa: CASSWGQGFNDEQYF; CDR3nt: TGTGCCAGCAGTTGGGGACAGGGTTTCAACGACGAGCAGTACTTC
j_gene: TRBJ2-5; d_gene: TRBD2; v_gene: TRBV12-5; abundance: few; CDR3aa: CASGLVGGSGSTETQYF; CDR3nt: TGTGCTAGTGGTTTGGTAGGCGGTAGCGGGAGTACAGAGACCCAGTACTTC
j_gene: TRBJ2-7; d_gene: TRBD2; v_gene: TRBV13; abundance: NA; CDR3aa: CASSVSLLAGGPQSPYEQYF; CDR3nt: TGTGCCAGCAGCGTCTCTCTGCTAGCGGGAGGGCCCCAGTCCCCCTACGAGCAGTACTTC
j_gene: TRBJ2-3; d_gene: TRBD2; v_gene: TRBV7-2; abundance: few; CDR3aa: CASSPRTRGTDTQYF; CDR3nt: TGTGCCAGCAGCCCGAGGACTAGGGGCACAGATACGCAGTATTTT
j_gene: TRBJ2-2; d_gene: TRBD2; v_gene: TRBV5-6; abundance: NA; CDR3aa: CASSFSGMGWTGELFF; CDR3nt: TGTGCCAGCAGCTTTAGCGGGATGGGTTGGACCGGGGAGCTGTTTTTT
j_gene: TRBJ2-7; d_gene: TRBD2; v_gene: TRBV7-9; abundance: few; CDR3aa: CASSWIAGGPEEQYF; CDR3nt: TGTGCCAGCAGCTGGATAGCGGGAGGGCCGGAAGAGCAGTACTTC
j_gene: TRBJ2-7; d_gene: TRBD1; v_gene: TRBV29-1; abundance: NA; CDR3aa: CSVGPDRGYEQYF; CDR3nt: TGCAGCGTCGGACCGGACAGGGGTTACGAGCAGTACTTC
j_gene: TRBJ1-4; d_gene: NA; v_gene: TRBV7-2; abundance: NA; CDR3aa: CASSSMAEKLFF; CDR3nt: TGTGCCAGCAGCTCAATGGCTGAAAAACTGTTTTTT
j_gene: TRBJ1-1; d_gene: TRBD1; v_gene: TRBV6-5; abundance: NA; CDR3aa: CASSTPGQLNEAFF; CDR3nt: TGTGCCAGCAGTACCCCGGGACAGCTTAATGAAGCTTTCTTT
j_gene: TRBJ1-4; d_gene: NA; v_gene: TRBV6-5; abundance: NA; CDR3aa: CASSNGGGKEKLFF; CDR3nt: TGTGCCAGCAGTAATGGGGGGGGTAAGGAAAAACTGTTTTTT
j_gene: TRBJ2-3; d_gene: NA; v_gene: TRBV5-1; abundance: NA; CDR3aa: CASSLFSLQGRESDTQYF; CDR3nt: TGCGCCAGCAGCTTATTTAGCCTCCAGGGGCGGGAGTCAGATACGCAGTATTTT